This TCR beta chain was recovered during a study of T-cell reconstitution after alpha-beta-depleted transplantation in children. Unique molecular identifiers were built into the TCRbeta library. TCRdb reanalysed the PCR reads using MiXCR and keeps one entry per CDR3 protein. The sample yields 500,000 to 600,000 distinct CDR3 sequences, around 18% seen once. The sample in question was PBMCs from the stem cell graft donor, obtained from the stem cell graft. The clonotype originates from a human donor who donated a stem cell graft to a child with acute lymphoblastic leukemia.

The CDR3 DNA is TGTGCCAGTAGTATAGATTTGGGGCGACTAGCGGGTAATGAGCAGTTCTTC. Amino acid sequence: CASSIDLGRLAGNEQFF. This chain links TRBV19 with TRBJ2-1, with 10 nucleotides matching TRBD2. CDR1 is LNHDA and CDR2 is SQIVND in the germline V gene (reference sequence). There are 17 residues in the CDR3. V gave up 0 bases and J gave up 7 bases; unmatched junction bases: 9.